This T cell receptor (beta chain) was recorded in a study of blood T cell repertoires in COVID-19. Overall study context: The United States, Italy and Spain were the sources of the acute and convalescent COVID-19 samples. From T cells, B-cell-depleted T cells, or PBMCs came the material, which was cDNA or gDNA.

Original analysis: Counts of nucleated cells, estimated from reference gene primer amplification, were obtained. Method: immunoSEQ multiplex PCR; TCRdb's copy keeps in-frame clones and lacks some. The D gene and trimming were derived from the DNA, and the V and J assignments and clone size from that table. The sample carries tens of thousands of clones, around 87% recorded once. CDR3 length: 15 amino acids. Germline V gives CDR1 KGHSH, CDR2 LQKENI. J lost 3 bases, V lost 3 bases, and 6 bases had no gene match. The chain couples TRBV18 to TRBJ2-7, with TRBD1 matching over 9 bases. The source material was peripheral blood. The receptor was isolated from a man between 70 and 80 years old with acute or convalescent COVID-19. The CDR3 DNA is TGTGCCAGCTCACCGGGGACAGGGTCCGGCTACGAGCAGTACTTC. Protein sequence: CASSPGTGSGYEQYF. The variable domain in full, with the rest retrieved from reference TRBV18 and TRBJ2-7, is NAGVMQNPRHLVRRRGQEARLRCSPMKGHSHVYWYRQLPEEGLKFMVYLQKENIIDESGMPKERFSAEFPKEGPSILRIQQVVRGDSAAYFCASSPGTGSGYEQYFGPGTRLTVT.